These 28 T cell receptor beta chains were sequenced from one sample in a study of T cells in tumors after PD-1 blockade. TCRdb's copy holds only in-frame clones and misses some; the assay was immunoSEQ multiplex PCR. This sample has around 60,000 clones, with about 82% found just once. The specimen comprised PBMCs, sampled before anti-PD-1 treatment. The receptors were gathered from a human donor with basal cell carcinoma.

This chain uses TRBV6-1 with TRBJ1-6; D may be TRBD1 (5 bases). V was pared by 3 bases and J by 2 bases, with 8 bases between. Germline CDR1 MNHNS, CDR2 SASEGT. CDR3 size: 15 residues. For the CDR3, the DNA is TGTGCCAGCAGTGAGGGGGTCGCCTATAATTCACCCCTCCACTTT. Amino acid sequence: CASSEGVAYNSPLHF.

This clone showed up just once. This chain uses TRBV15 with TRBJ1-1, with D perhaps matching TRBD1 (6 bases). CDR1 and CDR2 from the germline V gene are LNHNV and YYDKDF (reference sequence). The ends were cut back, 1 base at V and 3 bases at J, with 15 bases in the middle. This CDR3 spans 16 amino acids. CDR3 nucleotides: TGTGCCACCAGCAGAGCACAGGGATTGAGGGACACTGAAGCTTTCTTT. Protein product: CATSRAQGLRDTEAFF.

The chain recombines TRBV6-6 with TRBJ1-2, with D perhaps TRBD1 (5 bases). Trimming took off 7 bases at V and 8 bases at J, with 20 bases between the two ends. CDR3 length: 14 amino acids. Germline V gene lookup returns CDR1 MNHNY and CDR2 SVGAGI (reference sequence). As DNA, the CDR3 is TGTGCCAGCACGACAGTAGATGGGTTTCGGGGCTACACCTTC. Its translation is CASTTVDGFRGYTF.

The V gene is TRBV19, the J gene TRBJ1-2; D is unclear. V was cut by 5 bases and J by 4 bases, with 11 bases left in between. The V gene's germline CDR1 is LNHDA and CDR2 SQIVND (reference sequence). The CDR3 contains 13 residues. This chain's CDR3 is CASSPDGLYGYTF. The CDR3 nucleotides read TGTGCCAGTAGTCCCGACGGACTCTATGGCTACACCTTC.

CDR3 amino acids: CASTTGVTETQYF. CDR3 coding DNA: TGCGCCAGCACGACAGGGGTGACAGAGACCCAGTACTTC. The rearrangement links TRBV23-1 to TRBJ2-5; TRBD1 aligns across 8 bases. TRBV23-1 is assigned to the ORF class and has an uncertain function. The length of the CDR3 is 13 residues. J lost 4 bases, V lost 7 bases, and 5 bases had no gene match.

The V and J genes are TRBV30 and TRBJ1-1, with no clear D. Trimming shortened V by 3 bases and J by 8 bases, and 10 bases separated the two germline ends. CDR3 length: 11 amino acids. Germline lookup yields CDR1 GTSNPN and CDR2 SVGIG (reference sequence). CDR3 protein: CAWRRLAEAFF. The CDR3 DNA follows: TGTGCCTGGAGGAGGCTCGCGGAAGCTTTCTTT.

The chain carries TRBV7-9 and TRBJ1-1; 7 bases line up with TRBD1. The CDR3 has 14 amino acids. Germline V CDR1 and CDR2: SEHNR, FQNEAQ (reference sequence). V lost 4 bases to trimming and J lost 3 bases; unmatched junction nucleotides: 5. The CDR3 nucleotides are TGTGCCAGCAGCTGGACAGGAAAGGACACTGAAGCTTTCTTT. Its translation is CASSWTGKDTEAFF.

The chain has TRBV13 and TRBJ2-3; possibly TRBD1 or TRBD2 for D (6 bases each). CDR1 is PRHDT, CDR2 FYEKMQ, per germline (reference sequence). This CDR3 spans 16 amino acids. Trimming left V 0 bases short and J 5 bases short, with 15 bases between. Here the CDR3 reads CASSLGGMGGQDTQYF. The CDR3 nucleotides read TGTGCCAGCAGCTTAGGGGGTATGGGGGGACAAGATACGCAGTATTTT.

This clone was detected only a few times. The chain carries TRBV29-1 and TRBJ2-2, with D perhaps assigned TRBD1 or TRBD2 (5 bases each). The CDR3 has 13 amino acids. The germline CDR1 and CDR2 sequences are SQVTM and ANQGSEA. Trimming removed 6 bases from V and 7 bases from J, with 15 bases in between. CDR3 protein: CSVGPDGFGELFF. For the CDR3, the DNA is TGCAGCGTGGGACCTGACGGGTTCGGGGAGCTGTTTTTT.

The gene calls are TRBV20-1 and TRBJ2-1; 7 bases fit TRBD1. The CDR3 spans 15 residues. Trimming removed 3 bases from V and 0 bases from J; junction bases left unmatched: 5. Germline V gene data show CDR1 as DFQATT and CDR2 as SNEGSKA (reference sequence). CDR3 in DNA: TGCAGTGCTAGTCGGGACAGCCGCTCCTACAATGAGCAGTTCTTC. Translating it yields CSASRDSRSYNEQFF.

This chain joins TRBV19 and TRBJ1-3, with unresolved D. Looked up from germline, CDR1 is LNHDA and CDR2 is SQIVND (reference sequence). V lost 6 bases to trimming and J lost 4 bases, with 13 bases between them. The CDR3 consists of 14 residues. The CDR3 protein is CASSPALRGNTIYF. The CDR3 nucleotides read TGTGCCAGTAGCCCCGCTCTTCGGGGAAACACCATATATTTT. Looking up the rest from reference TRBV19 and TRBJ1-3 gives the full variable domain: DGGITQSPKYLFRKEGQNVTLSCEQNLNHDAMYWYRQDPGQGLRLIYYSQIVNDFQKGDIAEGYSVSREKKESFPLTVTSAQKNPTAFYLCASSPALRGNTIYFGEGSWLTVV.

The V and J genes are TRBV5-1 and TRBJ2-7; maybe TRBD1 (5 bases). The CDR3 has 16 amino acids. Trimming removed 5 bases from V and 1 base from J, with 19 bases in between. Germline V CDR1 and CDR2: SGHRS, YFSETQ. In DNA, the CDR3 is TGCGCCAGCAGGGACCGGACAAACCCACGGTCCTACGAGCAGTACTTC. It encodes CASRDRTNPRSYEQYF.

The chain employs TRBV10-1 and TRBJ1-4; D is unresolved. CDR3 size: 13 residues. V lost 6 bases to trimming and J lost 3 bases, with 8 bases between them. Per the germline V gene, CDR1 is WNHNN and CDR2 is SYGVQD (reference sequence). CDR3 DNA: TGCGCCAGCAGCATGGAGCCTAATGAAAAACTGTTTTTT. Its translation: CASSMEPNEKLFF.

The V call is TRBV3-1 (or the pseudogene TRBV3-2), the J call TRBJ1-1; D not certain. Germline V gene lookup returns CDR1 LGHDT and CDR2 YNNKEL (reference sequence). The CDR3 length is 12 residues. Trimming cost V 2 bases and J 2 bases, with 3 bases left between them. The CDR3 spells CASSQYNTEAFF. In nucleotides, the CDR3 is TGTGCCAGCAGCCAATATAACACTGAAGCTTTCTTT.

This clone was seen more than once but under ten times. V is TRBV19 and J is TRBJ1-2; possible D gene TRBD1, 5 bases. The germline gives CDR1 LNHDA, CDR2 SQIVND (reference sequence). Trimming cost V 7 bases and J 8 bases, with 17 bases left between them. The CDR3 has 13 amino acids. Written as DNA, the CDR3 is TGTGCCAGTACGGGACTGCCTCCGGGAGGCTACACCTTC. Translated: CASTGLPPGGYTF.

The V gene is TRBV9, the J gene TRBJ2-2; TRBD2 matches 7 bases. Germline lookup yields CDR1 SGDLS and CDR2 YYNGEE. V was clipped by 6 bases and J by 0 bases; unmatched bases: 8. The CDR3 is 16 residues long. CDR3 loop: CASNTGRGANTGELFF. Written as DNA, the CDR3 is TGTGCCAGCAACACGGGACGGGGGGCGAACACCGGGGAGCTGTTTTTT.

This chain joins TRBV11-3 and TRBJ2-3; D unresolved. This CDR3 has 12 amino acids. The germline gives CDR1 SGHNT, CDR2 YENEEA. V lost 3 bases and J lost 6, with 7 bases in between. Here the CDR3 reads CASSLVGDTQYF. The DNA of the CDR3 is TGTGCCAGCAGCTTGGTGGGGGATACGCAGTATTTT.

The rearrangement uses TRBV12-3 or TRBV12-4 and TRBJ1-1; TRBD1 matches 9 bases. This CDR3 has 13 amino acids. With 0 bases clipped from V and 10 bases from J, the junction kept 3 bases outside the gene matches. CDR3 coding DNA: TGTGCCAGCAGTTTAGCGCCGGGACAGGGAGCTTTCTTT. Translating it yields CASSLAPGQGAFF.

This sequence joins TRBV19 and TRBJ2-7; 8 positions agree with TRBD1. Germline V gene data show CDR1 as LNHDA and CDR2 as SQIVND (reference sequence). CDR3 size: 14 residues. Trimming cost V 3 bases and J 6 bases; bases outside gene matches: 7. CDR3 region: CASSIRTGFGEQYF. CDR3 bases: TGTGCCAGTAGTATCCGGACAGGGTTCGGCGAGCAGTACTTC.

This clone was seen more than once but under ten times. The rearrangement links TRBV6-5 to TRBJ1-6, with D perhaps matching TRBD1 (6 bases). This CDR3 is 14 amino acids long. Per the germline V gene, CDR1 is MNHEY and CDR2 is SVGAGI. Trimming took 5 bases from V and 9 from J, leaving 14 bases between them. DNA for the CDR3: TGTGCCAGCAGTACTCAGGGGTTTGGTTCACCCCTCCACTTT. Its translation: CASSTQGFGSPLHF.

This clone turned up a few times. The rearrangement uses TRBV27 and TRBJ2-1; 8 positions agree with TRBD1. CDR1 and CDR2 (germline): MNHEY, SMNVEV (reference sequence). The CDR3 is 13 residues long. J lost 16 bases, V lost 2 bases, and 10 bases had no gene match. In nucleotides, the CDR3 is TGTGCCAGCAGTTTAACCCCAGACAGGGGCTGCTTCTTC. Translating it yields CASSLTPDRGCFF.

The CDR3 region is CAWNRQRGQPQHF. The DNA for the CDR3 is TGTGCCTGGAATCGACAGCGGGGGCAGCCCCAGCATTTT. V usage is TRBV30 and J usage is TRBJ1-5; D may be TRBD1 (5 bases). The CDR3 sequence is 13 residues long. V lost 4 bases and J lost 7, with 14 bases in between. Germline loops: CDR1 GTSNPN, CDR2 SVGIG (reference sequence).

This chain uses TRBV12-3 or TRBV12-4 with TRBJ1-2; D perhaps matches TRBD1 (5 bases). CDR3 length: 11 residues. V lost 6 bases and J lost 4, with 6 bases in between. The CDR3 DNA follows: TGTGCCAGCAGAGGGGTCTATGGCTACACCTTC. Its translation is CASRGVYGYTF.

This clone occurred once. CDR3 nucleotides: TGCGCCAGCAGTCTGACTAGCGGGGGGCCCTACAATGAGCAGTTCTTC. Protein: CASSLTSGGPYNEQFF. This chain links TRBV10-2 with TRBJ2-1, with 13 bases identical to TRBD2. The CDR3 consists of 16 residues. Germline V gene data show CDR1 as WSHSY and CDR2 as SAAADI. J lost 2 bases, V lost 5 bases, and 3 bases had no gene match.

The gene calls are TRBV18 and TRBJ2-7; TRBD1 matches at 9 bases. V shed 1 base and J 5 bases; nucleotides not matched to a gene: 6. Germline values: CDR1 KGHSH, CDR2 LQKENI. The CDR3 totals 15 residues. CDR3 sequence reads: CASSPRDRVKNEQYF. CDR3 DNA sequence: TGTGCCAGCTCACCACGGGACAGGGTAAAGAACGAGCAGTACTTC.

In the case of this clone: Other DNA sequences in this sample translate to the same CDR3. The CDR3 DNA reads as TGTGCCAGCAGTGACGGGGGAGGACTAGCGGGGGCTCGGGAGACCCAGTACTTC. Amino acids: CASSDGGGLAGARETQYF. The chain combines TRBV6-1 with TRBJ2-5; 13 bases match TRBD2. CDR1 is MNHNS, CDR2 SASEGT, per germline. The ends lost 3 bases at V and 5 bases at J; junction bases unmatched: 12. The length of the CDR3 is 18 residues.

J is TRBJ2-2 and V is TRBV5-1; D call uncertain. Germline CDR1 reads SGHRS; CDR2 reads YFSETQ. Trimming removed 7 bases from V and 1 base from J, with 8 bases in between. The CDR3 spans 13 residues. DNA for the CDR3: TGCGCCAGCTCCTCGGGGAACACCGGGGAGCTGTTTTTT. It encodes CASSSGNTGELFF.

This clone has a handful of counts. This chain joins TRBV3-1 (or the pseudogene TRBV3-2) and TRBJ1-6, with 9 positions matching TRBD1. V trimming: 7 bases; J trimming: 5 bases; junction bases outside the gene matches: 6. This CDR3 has 15 residues. Germline lookup yields CDR1 LGHDT and CDR2 YNNKEL (reference sequence). This CDR3 reads CASTWGQGHNSPLHF. The CDR3 nucleotides are TGTGCCAGCACATGGGGACAGGGCCATAATTCACCCCTCCACTTT.